Sequencing of this T cell receptor (beta chain) was carried out in a study of human T cells and chemical hapten exposure. Points from the study as a whole: Counts of expanded TCRs (at PT1) showed a positive correlation with patch test score.

This clonotype was picked up a small number of times. Its antigen remains unknown. TCRdb re-analysed the RACE reads in MiXCR, keeping a single row per CDR3 protein. The data contain 84,000 or so distinct CDR3 sequences, about 11% of them singletons. As to time point: patch test 1, 2 weeks after DPC sensitization. Documented treatment: therapeutic diphenylcyclopropenone sensitization with weekly scalp DPC. The CDR3 is 15 amino acids. Germline CDR1 reads MDHEN; CDR2 reads SYDVKM. V gave up 5 bases and J gave up 6 bases; unmatched junction bases: 6. The sequenced sample was whole blood, obtained in connection with sensitization to the hapten diphenylcyclopropenone (DPC). The chain has TRBV28 and TRBJ2-2, with 10 bases identical to TRBD2. The receptor was derived from a man between 35 and 55 years old with alopecia areata. Some clones in this sample may be carry-over from other donors' samples. The CDR3 nucleotides are TGTGCCAGCAGTGATAGCGGGAGGTTGGCCGGGGAGCTGTTTTTT. It is translated as CASSDSGRLAGELFF. Complete variable domain (other parts from reference TRBV28 and TRBJ2-2): DVKVTQSSRYLVKRTGEKVFLECVQDMDHENMFWYRQDPGLGLRLIYFSYDVKMKEKGDIPEGYSVSREKKERFSLILESASTNQTSMYLCASSDSGRLAGELFFGEGSRLTVL.